This T cell receptor (beta chain) was documented in a study of T cell responses to AZD1222 COVID-19 vaccine. Using immunoSEQ multiplex PCR, the repertoire was profiled, and TCRdb retains in-frame clones only, with some absent. The repertoire holds about 150,000 clones, with roughly 80% as singletons. V was cut by 3 bases and J by 0 bases, with 18 bases left in between. The CDR3 consists of 17 residues. Germline lookup yields CDR1 KGHSH and CDR2 LQKENI. The sequence derives from an adult in good health. The chain combines TRBV18 with TRBJ2-7, with a tentative D call TRBD2 (6 bases). Specimen: peripheral blood, collected on day 0 of AZD1222 vaccination. This CDR3 is CASSPSVGGASSYEQYF. Here the CDR3 DNA reads TGTGCCAGCTCACCGTCAGTTGGCGGGGCCAGCTCCTACGAGCAGTACTTC.